Below, one T cell receptor beta chain is given with its context. The record originates from a study of cytomegalovirus exposure and HLA in healthy donors. This CDR3 spans 12 amino acids. Per germline, CDR1 SEHNR and CDR2 FQNEAQ (reference sequence). Trimming left V 5 bases short and J 7 bases short, with 6 bases between. With 60 Vbeta and 13 Jbeta primers, the PCR was carried out. TCRdb's copy holds only in-frame clones and misses some; the assay was immunoSEQ multiplex PCR. The sample contains 200,000 to 250,000 clones, 70% to 85% of which appear only once. The sequenced material came from PBMCs. The chain uses TRBV7-9 and TRBJ1-6, with D possibly TRBD1 on 6 matching bases. This clonotype was obtained from a woman aged 40 to 50 in good health and CMV-seronegative. This CDR3 is CASSTGNSPLHF. The CDR3 bases are TGTGCCAGCAGCACAGGGAATTCACCCCTCCACTTT.